The 27 T cell receptor beta chains presented below share a single source sample, sequenced in a study of cytomegalovirus exposure and HLA in healthy donors. The PCR employed 60 Vbeta primers together with 13 Jbeta primers. Measured with immunoSEQ multiplex PCR; TCRdb has only the in-frame clones, and not every one. This sample has about 120,000 clones, with under 90% found just once. Sequencing used PBMCs. Receptors originate from a woman aged 30 to 39 in good health and CMV-seronegative.

J is TRBJ2-6 and V is TRBV19, with D possibly being TRBD2 (6 bases). The length of the CDR3 is 16 residues. V shed 9 bases and J shed 4 bases, with 19 bases lying between them. The germline CDR1 and CDR2 sequences are LNHDA and SQIVND (reference sequence). The CDR3 coding sequence is TGTGCCAGCAGACCCCCCGGGGCGGGGGGGGCCAACGTCCTGACTTTC. Its translation is CASRPPGAGGANVLTF.

The rearrangement uses TRBV19 and TRBJ1-5; D perhaps matches TRBD1 (6 bases). Deletions cut 3 bases from V and 1 base from J, with 7 bases between. The CDR3 loop spans 14 amino acids. Per the germline V gene, CDR1 is LNHDA and CDR2 is SQIVND (reference sequence). The CDR3 spells CASSITGSNQPQHF. DNA of the CDR3: TGTGCCAGTAGTATTACAGGGAGCAATCAGCCCCAGCATTTT.

V is TRBV25-1 and J is TRBJ1-2; TRBD1 might be the D (6 bases). The CDR3 consists of 13 residues. The V end lost 7 bases, the J end lost 0 bases, and 9 bases lay between the germline ends. Germline V gives CDR1 MGHDK, CDR2 SYGVNS. The CDR3 DNA reads TGTGCCAGCACGGGACAAACTAACTATGGCTACACCTTC. Translated, it gives CASTGQTNYGYTF.

This clone was detected once. The chain links TRBV4-2 to TRBJ2-5; 7 bases are shared with TRBD1. The germline CDR1 and CDR2 sequences are LGHNA and YNFKEQ. After removal of 1 base from V and 3 bases from J, the junction contained 2 bases not matched to a gene. This CDR3 spans 14 amino acids. The CDR3 DNA reads TGTGCCAGCAGCCAAGGGACAGGAGAAGAGACCCAGTACTTC. Its translation is CASSQGTGEETQYF.

The rearrangement links TRBV7-9 to TRBJ2-3, with 13 positions matching TRBD2. V lost 3 bases, J lost 5 bases, and 14 bases stayed unmatched. Germline V CDR1 and CDR2: SEHNR, FQNEAQ (reference sequence). This CDR3 spans 19 amino acids. As DNA, the CDR3 is TGTGCCAGCAGCTTGGAATCCGGAACTAGCGGGAGGGCGCAAGATACGCAGTATTTT. Amino acid sequence: CASSLESGTSGRAQDTQYF.

CDR3 region: CASSRSGSYNEQFF. CDR3 nucleotide sequence: TGTGCCAGCAGTCGTAGCGGGAGCTACAATGAGCAGTTCTTC. The chain uses TRBV6-6 and TRBJ2-1; 9 bases match TRBD2. The CDR3 extends over 14 amino acids. Germline lookup yields CDR1 MNHNY and CDR2 SVGAGI (reference sequence). Trimming removed 5 bases from V and 3 bases from J; junction bases left unmatched: 2.

The chain joins TRBV23-1 to TRBJ2-3; tentatively, D is TRBD2 (6 bases). TRBV23-1 is classed as an ORF, of uncertain function. The V and J ends lost 6 bases and 1 base respectively, with 14 bases between them. The CDR3 sequence is 15 residues long. CDR3 sequence reads: CASRRLDRGTDTQYF. CDR3 DNA sequence: TGCGCCAGCAGACGACTAGATCGGGGCACAGATACGCAGTATTTT.

This clone was seen just once. The V call is TRBV11-3, the J call TRBJ2-5; D is perhaps TRBD2 (7 bases). CDR1 and CDR2 from the germline V gene are SGHNT and YENEEA. Deletions cut 5 bases from V and 5 bases from J, with 15 bases between. The CDR3 contains 14 residues. In DNA, the CDR3 is TGTGCCAGCAGCCCAGGGGCGGGAGTGGAGACCCAGTACTTC. Protein product: CASSPGAGVETQYF.

The gene calls are TRBV28 and TRBJ1-5, with 8 bases that match TRBD1. This CDR3 has 15 amino acids. The germline CDR1 and CDR2 sequences are MDHEN and SYDVKM. V lost 5 bases to trimming and J lost 3 bases; unmatched junction nucleotides: 6. For the CDR3, the DNA is TGTGCCAGCAGTCTAATACAGGGGGACAATCAGCCCCAGCATTTT. Protein: CASSLIQGDNQPQHF. The variable domain in full, with the rest retrieved from reference TRBV28 and TRBJ1-5, is DVKVTQSSRYLVKRTGEKVFLECVQDMDHENMFWYRQDPGLGLRLIYFSYDVKMKEKGDIPEGYSVSREKKERFSLILESASTNQTSMYLCASSLIQGDNQPQHFGDGTRLSIL.

This clone was counted once. V usage is TRBV5-1 and J usage is TRBJ2-1; D might be TRBD2 (6 bases). V dropped 0 bases and J dropped 4 bases, with 14 bases sitting between them. Germline CDR1 and CDR2: SGHRS and YFSETQ. CDR3 length: 16 amino acids. The CDR3 DNA sequence: TGCGCCAGCAGCTTGGTAATGCGGGGAAATTACAATGAGCAGTTCTTC. It yields the protein CASSLVMRGNYNEQFF.

This rearrangement joins TRBV7-2 to TRBJ2-3; possible D gene TRBD1, 5 bases. In germline, CDR1 is SGHTA, CDR2 FQGNSA. There are 12 residues in the CDR3. The V and J ends lost 2 bases and 5 bases respectively, with 5 bases between them. CDR3 nucleotide sequence: TGTGCCAGCAGCTTACAGGGAGATACGCAGTATTTT. Its translation: CASSLQGDTQYF.

The CDR3: CASSLILAVNEQFF. The CDR3 DNA is TGTGCCAGCAGTTTAATACTAGCGGTCAATGAGCAGTTCTTC. The chain combines TRBV28 with TRBJ2-1; 8 bases are shared with TRBD2. V was pared by 2 bases and J by 6 bases, with 3 bases of the junction left unmatched. The CDR3 covers 14 residues. CDR1 and CDR2 (germline): MDHEN, SYDVKM.

There are a few counts of this clone. This rearrangement joins TRBV4-3 to TRBJ1-1; 8 bases are a match to TRBD1. The CDR3 is made up of 13 amino acids. V dropped 4 bases and J dropped 4; count of bases not matched to a gene: 2. Germline V gene data show CDR1 as LGHNA and CDR2 as YSLEER. CDR3 residues: CASSPGGVTEAFF. CDR3 sequence (DNA): TGCGCCAGCAGCCCAGGGGGCGTCACTGAAGCTTTCTTT.

V gene TRBV6-5 combines with J gene TRBJ2-7; D is perhaps TRBD2 (6 bases). CDR1 and CDR2 (germline): MNHEY, SVGAGI. V was trimmed by 5 bases and J by 13 bases, leaving 21 bases between them. The CDR3 spans 13 residues. This chain's CDR3 is CASSPLYSGLRYF. CDR3 in DNA: TGTGCCAGCAGTCCCCTATACTCGGGACTGAGATACTTC.

The V call is TRBV5-3, the J call TRBJ2-7, with D maybe TRBD2 (5 bases). TRBV5-3 is annotated as an ORF whose role is uncertain. This CDR3 region has 14 residues. V lost 4 bases and J lost 2, with 13 bases in between. In DNA form, the CDR3 reads TGTGCCAGAAGCCTTAGCGAGGAGGCCTACGAGCAGTACTTC. Translating gives CARSLSEEAYEQYF.

The rearrangement joins TRBV7-9 to TRBJ1-6; 7 nucleotides align to TRBD1. From germline, CDR1 is SEHNR and CDR2 FQNEAQ (reference sequence). The V segment lost 4 bases and the J segment 13 bases; nucleotides outside the gene matches: 10. The CDR3 runs 14 residues. Here the CDR3 DNA reads TGTGCCAGCAGCTCCTCGACAGGGTTTCCCCCCCTCCACTTT. Translation gives CASSSSTGFPPLHF.

This clone was seen only once. V is TRBV6-1 and J is TRBJ2-3; 8 bases align to TRBD2. V shed 8 bases and J 0 bases; nucleotides not matched to a gene: 7. The germline V gene has CDR1 MNHNS and CDR2 SASEGT. CDR3 length: 15 amino acids. The CDR3 DNA reads TGTGCCAGCGGATTAGCGGGGACCAGCACAGATACGCAGTATTTT. This gives the protein CASGLAGTSTDTQYF.

The V gene is TRBV19, the J gene TRBJ1-1, with D tentatively TRBD1 (6 bases). Germline CDR1 is LNHDA and CDR2 is SQIVND (reference sequence). The CDR3 is 13 amino acids. The ends were cut back, 8 bases at V and 7 bases at J, with 17 bases in the middle. CDR3 amino acids: CASRPGVGSEAFF. The DNA of the CDR3 is TGTGCCAGTCGACCAGGGGTGGGGAGTGAAGCTTTCTTT.

This CDR3 is CASSFLTGGVFYEQYF. In DNA form, the CDR3 reads TGTGCCAGCAGTTTCTTAACAGGGGGAGTTTTTTACGAGCAGTACTTC. The genes are TRBV27 and TRBJ2-7; 8 bases map to TRBD1. Germline V gives CDR1 MNHEY, CDR2 SMNVEV (reference sequence). Trimming cost V 3 bases and J 4 bases; bases outside gene matches: 11. The CDR3 consists of 16 residues.

The chain couples TRBV6-6 to TRBJ2-1, with D perhaps TRBD1 (5 bases). V was clipped by 6 bases and J by 0 bases, with 12 bases between them. CDR3 length: 15 amino acids. CDR1 and CDR2 from the germline V gene are MNHNY and SVGAGI (reference sequence). The CDR3 sequence is CASRYQGSSYNEQFF. Here the CDR3 DNA reads TGTGCCAGCAGGTATCAGGGAAGCTCCTACAATGAGCAGTTCTTC.

Written as DNA, the CDR3 is TGTGCCAGCAGACCACAGGACAGGGGCACCTACAATGAGCAGTTCTTC. Amino acids: CASRPQDRGTYNEQFF. V is TRBV27 and J is TRBJ2-1; 9 bases line up with TRBD1. This CDR3 has 16 amino acids. Germline trimming cut 6 bases from V and 2 bases from J; bases unmatched to any gene: 8. Germline V gene data show CDR1 as MNHEY and CDR2 as SMNVEV (reference sequence).

The rearrangement links TRBV28 to TRBJ1-5; 10 bases align to TRBD1. V dropped 5 bases and J dropped 1; count of bases not matched to a gene: 5. Germline-derived CDR1 and CDR2 are MDHEN and SYDVKM. The CDR3 covers 16 residues. CDR3 in DNA: TGTGCCAGCAGTGTGGGACAGGGGATAAGCAATCAGCCCCAGCATTTT. It encodes CASSVGQGISNQPQHF.

The genes are TRBV5-4 and TRBJ2-3; 7 positions match TRBD2. This CDR3 region has 15 residues. From germline, CDR1 is SGHNT and CDR2 YYREEE (reference sequence). With 3 bases clipped from V and 1 base from J, the junction kept 5 bases outside the gene matches. The CDR3 DNA reads TGTGCCAGCAGCTGGGGAGCGGGGCGCACAGATACGCAGTATTTT. Residues: CASSWGAGRTDTQYF.

This clone occurred a few times. The chain recombines TRBV19 with TRBJ2-3, with 8 nucleotides matching TRBD1. The V gene end was trimmed by 6 bases and the J gene end by 4 bases; junction bases not matched to a gene: 3. From germline, CDR1 is LNHDA and CDR2 SQIVND (reference sequence). This CDR3 comprises 13 residues. CDR3 in amino acids: CASSLDRADTQYF. The CDR3 DNA reads as TGTGCCAGTAGCCTGGACAGGGCAGATACGCAGTATTTT.

The chain's CDR3 is CASSDRSGVNEKLFF. CDR3 nucleotides: TGTGCCAGCAGTGATCGTTCAGGGGTTAATGAAAAACTGTTTTTT. V gene TRBV6-1 combines with J gene TRBJ1-4, with a tentative D call TRBD1 (6 bases). The ends were cut back, 3 bases at V and 4 bases at J, with 12 bases in the middle. CDR1 and CDR2 from the germline V gene are MNHNS and SASEGT. This CDR3 contains 15 residues.

This clone is a singleton in its sample. This chain links TRBV28 with TRBJ2-5; D remains unclear. V lost 2 bases, J lost 0 bases, and 4 bases lay in between. CDR1 MDHEN and CDR2 SYDVKM come from the germline V gene. The CDR3 runs 13 residues. CDR3 sequence: CASSLQYQETQYF. CDR3 nucleotides: TGTGCCAGCAGTTTACAGTACCAAGAGACCCAGTACTTC.

The V and J genes are TRBV4-2 and TRBJ1-4; possible D gene TRBD1, 5 bases. The CDR3 sequence is 16 residues long. Looked up from germline, CDR1 is LGHNA and CDR2 is YNFKEQ. Trimming shortened V by 0 bases and J by 9 bases, and 17 bases separated the two germline ends. The CDR3, as DNA: TGTGCCAGCAGCCAAGATTCAGGGAACCAACGCCAAAAACTGTTTTTT. Translated, it gives CASSQDSGNQRQKLFF.